The rows below give T cell receptor beta chains drawn from one sample of a study of CD8 T cells in Susac syndrome. TCRdb re-analysed the immunoSEQ multiplex PCR reads in MiXCR, keeping a single row per CDR3 protein. Among a few hundred thousand distinct CDR3 sequences listed, 70% to 90% were seen once. Sequenced: CD8+ T cells from PBMCs. All receptors derive from a human donor with multiple sclerosis. The CDR3 runs from the conserved cysteine through the conserved F or W. D genes are given only for firm matches. The size field is filled for only some rows; it gives once, few, many or a size class.

abundance,v_gene,d_gene,j_gene,CDR3aa,CDR3nt
NA,TRBV9,TRBD1,TRBJ1-1,CASSVGQGHTEAFF,TGTGCCAGCAGCGTTGGACAGGGGCACACTGAAGCTTTCTTT
NA,TRBV15,NA,TRBJ2-3,CATSRDGLDTQYF,TGTGCCACCAGCAGAGACGGACTAGATACGCAGTATTTT
NA,TRBV28,NA,TRBJ2-7,CASSWPGVSYEQYF,TGTGCCAGCAGCTGGCCGGGGGTAAGCTACGAGCAGTACTTC
NA,TRBV6-5,NA,TRBJ1-2,CASSYPREGDGYTF,TGTGCCAGCAGTTACCCCAGGGAGGGTGATGGCTACACCTTC
NA,TRBV20-1,NA,TRBJ2-1,CSAKGGHYNEQFF,TGCAGTGCTAAGGGAGGACACTACAATGAGCAGTTCTTC
NA,TRBV4-1,TRBD2,TRBJ2-7,CASSQVTGLAREQYF,TGCGCCAGCAGCCAAGTCACCGGACTAGCGCGCGAGCAGTACTTC
NA,TRBV27,TRBD2,TRBJ2-5,CASSLSSLAGTKTQYF,TGTGCCAGCAGTTTATCGTCGCTAGCCGGGACTAAGACCCAGTACTTC
NA,TRBV5-1,TRBD2,TRBJ2-4,CASSAGLAGGPRVKNIQYF,TGCGCCAGCAGCGCGGGACTAGCGGGAGGGCCTCGGGTCAAAAACATTCAGTACTTC
once,TRBV9,TRBD2,TRBJ2-7,CASSGSGLAGDEQYF,TGTGCCAGCAGCGGATCGGGACTAGCGGGAGACGAGCAGTACTTC
NA,TRBV6-1,NA,TRBJ1-1,CASRPHPQAMNTEAFF,TGTGCCAGCAGACCTCACCCCCAGGCTATGAACACTGAAGCTTTCTTT
NA,TRBV12-5,NA,TRBJ1-5,CASAIVSPQHF,TGTGCTAGTGCCATAGTCTCGCCCCAGCATTTT
NA,TRBV3-1,TRBD2,TRBJ2-5,CASSQELTSGSGETQYF,TGTGCCAGCAGCCAAGAGCTCACTAGCGGGAGTGGTGAGACCCAGTACTTC
few,TRBV4-1,NA,TRBJ2-2,CASSQSNAVNTGELFF,TGCGCCAGCAGCCAATCAAACGCGGTTAACACCGGGGAGCTGTTTTTT
NA,TRBV6-5,NA,TRBJ1-4,CASSRQKLNEKLFF,TGTGCCAGCAGCCGACAGAAGTTGAATGAAAAACTGTTTTTT
few,TRBV24-1,NA,TRBJ2-1,CATSDFTGSYNEQFF,TGTGCCACCAGTGATTTTACAGGGTCCTACAATGAGCAGTTCTTC
NA,TRBV7-9,TRBD2,TRBJ2-5,CASSTGLAEQETQYF,TGTGCCAGCAGCACGGGACTAGCGGAACAAGAGACCCAGTACTTC
few,TRBV5-6,NA,TRBJ1-3,CASSLGAGGHSHTIYF,TGTGCCAGCAGCTTGGGGGCTGGGGGACACAGCCACACCATATATTTT
NA,TRBV27,NA,TRBJ2-4,CASKLVGTGENIQYF,TGTGCCAGCAAGCTCGTCGGGACCGGCGAAAACATTCAGTACTTC
NA,TRBV11-2,NA,TRBJ2-7,CASSLATGSSYEQYF,TGTGCCAGCAGCTTAGCAACGGGGAGCTCCTACGAGCAGTACTTC
NA,TRBV29-1,NA,TRBJ1-1,CSVPATNTEAFF,TGCAGCGTGCCCGCCACAAACACTGAAGCTTTCTTT
NA,TRBV4-1,TRBD2,TRBJ2-3,CASSQLRRTSGSDTQYF,TGCGCCAGCAGCCAACTGAGGAGGACTAGCGGTTCAGATACGCAGTATTTT
NA,TRBV23-1,TRBD1,TRBJ1-2,CASSQQGEIFYGYTF,TGCGCCAGCAGCCAACAGGGGGAAATTTTCTATGGCTACACCTTC
few,TRBV7-9,NA,TRBJ2-5,CASSLGIRDGETQYF,TGTGCCAGCAGCTTAGGTATTCGGGATGGGGAGACCCAGTACTTC
once,TRBV5-6,NA,TRBJ2-1,CASKSLGRTAYNEQFF,TGTGCCAGCAAAAGCTTGGGAAGGACGGCCTACAATGAGCAGTTCTTC
NA,TRBV5-4,NA,TRBJ2-3,CASSLAGSGTDTQYF,TGTGCCAGCAGCTTGGCGGGCTCCGGTACAGATACGCAGTATTTT
NA,TRBV19,NA,TRBJ1-1,CASSPREDTEAFF,TGTGCCAGTAGTCCCAGGGAGGACACTGAAGCTTTCTTT
NA,TRBV7-9,NA,TRBJ1-1,CASSLVGAKGWNTEAFF,TGTGCCAGCAGCTTAGTCGGGGCGAAGGGGTGGAACACTGAAGCTTTCTTT
NA,TRBV27,NA,TRBJ2-7,CASSPSGAHEQYF,TGTGCCAGCAGTCCTTCGGGGGCCCACGAGCAGTACTTC
NA,TRBV10-3,TRBD1,TRBJ1-1,CAISEPGTGTEAFF,TGTGCCATCAGTGAGCCCGGGACAGGGACTGAAGCTTTCTTT
NA,TRBV10-2,NA,TRBJ1-5,CASSEFHYSNQPQHF,TGCGCCAGCAGTGAGTTCCATTATAGCAATCAGCCCCAGCATTTT
NA,TRBV5-6,NA,TRBJ1-1,CASSFQGPPEAFF,TGTGCCAGCAGCTTTCAGGGTCCCCCTGAAGCTTTCTTT
NA,TRBV28,NA,TRBJ1-4,CASSFQGNEKLFF,TGTGCCAGCAGTTTCCAGGGTAATGAAAAACTGTTTTTT
NA,TRBV16,NA,TRBJ2-7,CASSSDAIEQYF,TGTGCCAGCAGCTCGGACGCCATCGAGCAGTACTTC
once,TRBV30,TRBD1,TRBJ2-1,CAWKGTGPSQFF,TGTGCCTGGAAGGGGACAGGGCCCTCCCAGTTCTTC
NA,TRBV4-3,NA,TRBJ2-7,CASSQEFSGFSYEQYF,TGCGCCAGCAGCCAAGAATTCTCGGGGTTTTCCTACGAGCAGTACTTC
NA,TRBV11-2,TRBD2,TRBJ2-2,CASSPLAGEHTGELFF,TGTGCCAGCAGCCCATTAGCGGGAGAGCACACCGGGGAGCTGTTTTTT
NA,TRBV6-2/TRBV6-3,NA,TRBJ2-5,CASSLNTNFQETQYF,TGTGCCAGCAGTCTAAATACTAATTTCCAAGAGACCCAGTACTTC
NA,TRBV27,TRBD1,TRBJ1-3,CASSSHLDRGTGNTIYF,TGTGCCAGCAGTTCCCACCTCGACAGGGGTACTGGAAACACCATATATTTT
NA,TRBV28,NA,TRBJ2-7,CASSFSQGWSYEQYF,TGTGCCAGCAGTTTCTCGCAGGGTTGGTCCTACGAGCAGTACTTC
few,TRBV4-2,TRBD2,TRBJ2-7,CASSQAIAGAPDEQYF,TGTGCCAGCAGCCAGGCTATAGCGGGAGCCCCCGACGAGCAGTACTTC
NA,TRBV20-1,NA,TRBJ1-1,CSARGDRQAPLNTEAFF,TGCAGTGCTAGAGGAGATAGACAGGCACCACTGAACACTGAAGCTTTCTTT
once,TRBV5-6,NA,TRBJ2-7,CASSSPRGGQYF,TGTGCCAGCAGCTCACCCAGGGGTGGGCAGTACTTC
NA,TRBV6-2/TRBV6-3,NA,TRBJ1-5,CASSYIVDQPQHF,TGTGCCAGCAGTTACATAGTAGATCAGCCCCAGCATTTT